Following are 31 T cell receptor beta chains from one sample sequenced in a study of Graves' ophthalmopathy and Graves' hyperthyroidism. RNA served as the template for amplifying TCR beta CDR3 regions. An initial RT-PCR round employing HTBI primers preceded a second-round multiplex PCR. TCRdb analysed the multiplex PCR reads with MiXCR anew, one entry per CDR3 protein. The table records 650,000 to 900,000 distinct CDR3 sequences, 40% of them present only once. The sample consisted of peripheral blood. The source is an adult man with Graves' ophthalmopathy.

This clonotype showed up many times. The V and J genes are TRBV2 and TRBJ1-1, with D maybe TRBD1 (5 bases). The CDR3 length is 15 residues. CDR1 is SNHLY, CDR2 FYNNEI, per germline. The ends were cut back, 4 bases at V and 1 base at J, with 13 bases in the middle. CDR3 sequence: CASSGQGGGNTEAFF. For the CDR3, the DNA is TGTGCCAGCAGTGGGCAGGGAGGCGGGAACACTGAAGCTTTCTTT.

In this sample, this clonotype turned up a few times. The junction departs from germline at one end; a sequencing error may be responsible. CDR3 in DNA: TGTGCCAGCAGTTACTTAGCGAGCGGGAGGGCAGACGAGCAGTACTTC. Its protein is CASSYLASGRADEQYF. The chain has TRBV10-3 and TRBJ2-7, with 10 bases aligning to TRBD2. CDR3 length: 16 amino acids. CDR1 is ENHRY, CDR2 SYGVKD, per germline.

A word on this clonotype: A read error may explain this, as a much larger clone is one base away. The gene calls are TRBV16 and TRBJ1-1; D ambiguous. This CDR3 is 14 amino acids long. V lost 0 bases and J lost 3, with 8 bases in between. The germline V gene encodes CDR1 KGHSY and CDR2 FQNENV. The CDR3 DNA sequence: TGTGCCAGCAGCCAATCCGCCATGGACACTGAAGCTTTCTTT. Its translation: CASSQSAMDTEAFF.

This clonotype came up many times. The gene calls are TRBV14 and TRBJ2-2; no definite D call. CDR1 is SGHDN and CDR2 is FVKESK in the germline V gene. The length of the CDR3 is 14 residues. The germline V and J ends were trimmed by 0 bases and 11 bases, with 13 bases remaining between them. CDR3 in DNA: TGTGCCAGCAGCCAAGATACGCTGGACGCCGAGCTGTTTTTT. Amino acid sequence: CASSQDTLDAELFF. The full variable domain, its missing parts supplied by reference TRBV14 and TRBJ2-2, is EAGVTQFPSHSVIEKGQTVTLRCDPISGHDNLYWYRRVMGKEIKFLLHFVKESKQDESGMPNNRFLAERTGGTYSTLKVQPAELEDSGVYFCASSQDTLDAELFFGEGSRLTVL.

This clonotype was seen only a few times. The genes are TRBV11-2 and TRBJ1-5; 10 nucleotides align to TRBD1. V lost 5 bases to trimming and J lost 0 bases; unmatched junction nucleotides: 13. This CDR3 contains 19 residues. Germline values: CDR1 SGHAT, CDR2 FQNNGV. CDR3 nucleotides: TGTGCCAGCAGCGCCAACCGGGACAGGGGAAGGATTAGCAATCAGCCCCAGCATTTT. Translation: CASSANRDRGRISNQPQHF. The full variable domain, completed using reference TRBV11-2 and TRBJ1-5, is EAGVAQSPRYKIIEKRQSVAFWCNPISGHATLYWYQQILGQGPKLLIQFQNNGVVDDSQLPKDRFSAERLKGVDSTLKIQPAKLEDSAVYLCASSANRDRGRISNQPQHFGDGTRLSIL.

Comments on this clonotype: It may be a read error: a sequence one base away is much more abundant. The J gene is TRBJ1-6, the V gene TRBV7-3; a weak D match, TRBD1 (6 bases). The germline V gene encodes CDR1 SGHTA and CDR2 FQGTGA. Trimming left V 5 bases short and J 7 bases short, with 18 bases between. The CDR3 is 16 amino acids. CDR3 region: CASSVSVRTDNSPLHF. The DNA of the CDR3 is TGTGCCAGCAGCGTCTCGGTGAGGACAGACAATTCACCCCTCCACTTT.

This clonotype was found many times. This rearrangement joins TRBV5-1 to TRBJ1-2; weak D call: TRBD1 (5 bases). Germline V gene lookup returns CDR1 SGHRS and CDR2 YFSETQ. The germline V and J ends were trimmed by 5 bases and 6 bases, with 14 bases remaining between them. CDR3 length: 13 amino acids. CDR3 in DNA: TGCGCCAGCAGTTATCAGGGAGGGGATGGCTACACCTTC. It is translated as CASSYQGGDGYTF.

The gene calls are TRBV10-3 and TRBJ1-4, with 9 bases that match TRBD1. J gave up 7 bases and V 10 bases, and 10 bases lay outside the gene matches. Germline loops: CDR1 ENHRY, CDR2 SYGVKD. The CDR3 runs 14 residues. The DNA of the CDR3 is TGTGCCAGCAAACCGGGACAGGGCTCTGAAAAACTGTTTTTT. This sequence encodes CASKPGQGSEKLFF.

This clonotype was detected many times. The chain couples TRBV24-1 to TRBJ1-2; D is undetermined. In germline, CDR1 is KGHDR, CDR2 SFDVKD. The CDR3 covers 15 residues. V lost 3 bases to trimming and J lost 4 bases, with 14 bases between them. The CDR3 loop is CATSDSRTDLYGYTF. The CDR3 DNA reads TGTGCCACCAGTGATAGCCGGACGGATCTCTATGGCTACACCTTC.

Only a few counts were recorded for this clonotype. The junction shows a germline mismatch at one end, possibly a read error. The V call is TRBV24-1, the J call TRBJ1-5; 7 nucleotides agree with TRBD1. Per the germline V gene, CDR1 is KGHDR and CDR2 is SFDVKD. The CDR3 covers 17 residues. The CDR3 sequence: CASSARHGTASNQPQHF. The DNA for the CDR3 is TGTGCCAGCAGTGCCCGCCATGGGACAGCTAGCAATCAGCCCCAGCATTTT.

On this clonotype itself: This sequence may be a read error, since a much larger clone differs from it by one base. The chain combines TRBV7-9 with TRBJ2-7; 8 bases are a match to TRBD1. Germline loops: CDR1 SEHNR, CDR2 FQNEAQ (reference sequence). This CDR3 contains 15 residues. The CDR3 sequence is CASSPGQGGSYERYF. The CDR3 nucleotides are TGTGCCAGCAGCCCAGGACAGGGTGGCTCCTACGAGCGGTACTTC.

The V gene is TRBV7-2, the J gene TRBJ1-2; 10 bases align to TRBD1. V gave up 8 bases and J gave up 4 bases; unmatched junction bases: 13. The CDR3 covers 16 residues. The germline V gene encodes CDR1 SGHTA and CDR2 FQGNSA. The CDR3 coding sequence is TGTGCCAGCGGCCGACAGGGACAGGGGACAGCCTATGGCTACACCTTC. As protein: CASGRQGQGTAYGYTF.

The rearrangement links TRBV2 to TRBJ2-7, with D hard to call. Trimming left V 5 bases short and J 5 bases short, with 10 bases between. The germline CDR1 and CDR2 sequences are SNHLY and FYNNEI. The length of the CDR3 is 12 residues. The CDR3 bases are TGTGCCAGCAGTTTATTTGGAGACGAGCAGTACTTC. As protein: CASSLFGDEQYF. The full variable domain, with the rest looked up from reference TRBV2 and TRBJ2-7, is EPEVTQTPSHQVTQMGQEVILRCVPISNHLYFYWYRQILGQKVEFLVSFYNNEISEKSEIFDDQFSVERPDGSNFTLKIRSTKLEDSAMYFCASSLFGDEQYFGPGTRLTVT.

The chain joins TRBV5-1 to TRBJ2-7; possible D gene TRBD1, 5 bases. The CDR3 is made up of 15 amino acids. The V end lost 5 bases, the J end lost 7 bases, and 22 bases lay between the germline ends. Looked up from germline, CDR1 is SGHRS and CDR2 is YFSETQ. CDR3 in amino acids: CASSRNWGPNNEQYF. The CDR3 bases are TGCGCCAGCAGTCGCAACTGGGGCCCCAACAATGAGCAGTACTTC.

This clonotype was seen a few times. The chain uses TRBV9 and TRBJ1-1; the D gene is possibly TRBD1 (6 bases). Germline V gene data show CDR1 as SGDLS and CDR2 as YYNGEE. Trimming took 1 base from V and 1 from J, leaving 11 bases between them. The CDR3 length is 15 residues. CDR3 sequence (DNA): TGTGCCAGCAGCGTAACAGGGAACAGGAACACTGAAGCTTTCTTT. This gives the protein CASSVTGNRNTEAFF.

Ten or more counts support this clonotype. The chain uses TRBV29-1 and TRBJ1-2; D uncertain. Trimming pared 6 bases from V and 6 bases from J, leaving 14 bases between. This CDR3 has 12 residues. Per the germline V gene, CDR1 is SQVTM and CDR2 is ANQGSEA. As DNA, the CDR3 is TGCAGCGTCGCCGAAGGGCATGATGGCTACACCTTC. Translating it yields CSVAEGHDGYTF.

Only one count was recorded for this clonotype. The V and J genes are TRBV5-1 and TRBJ1-3, with D unclear. V was clipped by 1 base and J by 9 bases, with 8 bases between them. The CDR3 sequence is 12 residues long. CDR1 and CDR2 from the germline V gene are SGHRS and YFSETQ. This chain's CDR3 is CASSLPWSTIYF. The CDR3 DNA is TGCGCCAGCAGCTTGCCGTGGAGCACCATATATTTT.

This clonotype has just a few counts. The CDR3 sequence is CSAESVSPNEQFF. In DNA, the CDR3 is TGCAGCGCTGAGAGTGTCAGTCCGAATGAGCAGTTCTTC. The chain links TRBV29-1 to TRBJ2-1; D call uncertain. The germline V gene has CDR1 SQVTM and CDR2 ANQGSEA. This CDR3 spans 13 amino acids. V was cut by 7 bases and J by 7 bases, with 17 bases left in between.

In this sample, this clonotype turned up many times. V usage is TRBV7-9 and J usage is TRBJ2-7; the D gene is possibly TRBD1 (6 bases). The germline CDR1 and CDR2 sequences are SEHNR and FQNEAQ (reference sequence). The CDR3 consists of 15 residues. Trimming left V 2 bases short and J 5 bases short, with 16 bases between. The CDR3 nucleotides are TGTGCCAGCAGCTTATCCGCTTTGGGGGCCCACGAGCAGTACTTC. It encodes CASSLSALGAHEQYF.

Remarks on this clonotype: This may be a read error: a much more frequent sequence differs by one nucleotide. CDR3 nucleotides: TGTGCCAGCAGCGGGGGACAGGCAGAGACCCAGTACTTC. This translates into CASSGGQAETQYF. The gene calls are TRBV12-3 or TRBV12-4 and TRBJ2-5; 8 positions agree with TRBD1. The CDR3 is 13 amino acids. Trimming cost V 6 bases and J 4 bases; bases outside gene matches: 4.

V gene TRBV7-9 combines with J gene TRBJ2-7; either TRBD1 or TRBD2 may fit D (5 bases each). V lost 3 bases and J 0 bases, leaving 12 bases between the germline ends. The CDR3 totals 15 residues. The germline gives CDR1 SEHNR, CDR2 FQNEAQ (reference sequence). The CDR3 reads CASSLEVGTSYEQYF. The CDR3 DNA reads TGTGCCAGCAGCTTGGAGGTGGGGACCTCCTACGAGCAGTACTTC.

V and J are TRBV20-1 and TRBJ2-5; D remains unclear. CDR1 and CDR2 (germline): DFQATT, SNEGSKA (reference sequence). The CDR3 has 11 amino acids. Deletions cut 1 base from V and 5 bases from J, with 5 bases between. CDR3 amino acids: CSARVLETQYF. The CDR3 coding sequence is TGCAGTGCTAGAGTTTTGGAGACCCAGTACTTC.

This clonotype was counted ten times or more. The chain carries TRBV11-2 and TRBJ2-2; 10 bases agree with TRBD2. Germline values: CDR1 SGHAT, CDR2 FQNNGV. V gave up 5 bases and J gave up 4 bases; unmatched junction bases: 4. The CDR3 spans 15 residues. The CDR3 sequence: CASSLGLASTGELFF. Written as DNA, the CDR3 is TGTGCCAGCAGCCTGGGACTAGCGAGCACCGGGGAGCTGTTTTTT.

This clonotype was observed at least ten times. DNA of the CDR3: TGTGCCAGGCGGACAGTGTATAGCAATCAGCCCCAGCATTTT. This encodes CARRTVYSNQPQHF. The rearrangement uses TRBV19 and TRBJ1-5, with D possibly being TRBD1 (6 bases). In germline, CDR1 is LNHDA, CDR2 SQIVND (reference sequence). Between the trimmed V and J ends, which lost 9 bases and 0 bases, there was a span of 12 bases. The CDR3 covers 14 residues.

This clonotype was detected only a few times. The chain recombines TRBV7-9 with TRBJ1-4, with a possible D match to TRBD1 (5 bases). The CDR3 runs 13 residues. V lost 3 bases and J 8 bases, leaving 10 bases between the germline ends. Germline V gene sequence: CDR1 SEHNR, CDR2 FQNEAQ (reference sequence). The CDR3 coding sequence is TGTGCCAGCAGCTTCGGGACCGCCGAAAAACTGTTTTTT. It codes for CASSFGTAEKLFF.

A remark on this clonotype: The missing conserved phenylalanine or tryptophan at the end of this CDR3 makes a read error likely. The chain couples TRBV5-6 to TRBJ1-1, with 7 bases identical to TRBD1. The CDR3 extends over 16 amino acids. Germline V lookup: CDR1 SGHDT, CDR2 YYEEEE. The J segment lost 1 base and the V segment lost 2 bases, leaving 8 bases of the junction unmatched. CDR3 sequence reads: CASSFTGAGANTEAFS. The CDR3 coding sequence is TGTGCCAGCAGCTTCACAGGGGCCGGAGCGAACACTGAAGCTTTCTCT.

The chain uses TRBV11-2 and TRBJ2-7; 7 bases are shared with TRBD2. The CDR3 is 19 amino acids. Trimming removed 5 bases from V and 5 bases from J; junction bases left unmatched: 24. Germline-derived CDR1 and CDR2 are SGHAT and FQNNGV. CDR3 nucleotides: TGTGCCAGCAGCCAATCCCGGTCACTCCGGGAGGCCCGTCCTAACGAGCAGTACTTC. Translated: CASSQSRSLREARPNEQYF.

The chain recombines TRBV12-3 or TRBV12-4 with TRBJ2-7; the match to TRBD1 covers 10 bases. Losses at the gene ends were 5 bases for V and 5 bases for J; bases not matched to a gene: 6. This CDR3 comprises 14 residues. DNA for the CDR3: TGTGCCAGCAGTCGGACAGGGGGGAACCACGAGCAGTACTTC. It is translated as CASSRTGGNHEQYF.

This clonotype was seen only a few times. The CDR3 here is CASSWTSWGETQYF. CDR3 sequence (DNA): TGCGCCAGCAGCTGGACTAGCTGGGGTGAGACCCAGTACTTC. This chain joins TRBV5-1 and TRBJ2-5, with 8 positions matching TRBD2. Germline lookup yields CDR1 SGHRS and CDR2 YFSETQ. The length of the CDR3 is 14 residues. Germline trimming cut 3 bases from V and 5 bases from J; bases unmatched to any gene: 6.

V usage is TRBV10-3 and J usage is TRBJ1-2; TRBD1 aligns across 8 bases. The CDR3 is 14 residues long. Germline CDR1 ENHRY, CDR2 SYGVKD. Losses at the gene ends were 2 bases for V and 5 bases for J; bases not matched to a gene: 4. The CDR3 spells CAISEGTGTYGYTF. The CDR3 DNA sequence: TGTGCCATCAGTGAGGGGACAGGCACTTATGGCTACACCTTC.

The chain has TRBV7-9 and TRBJ2-2; 9 bases fit TRBD1. Trimming took 10 bases from V and 1 from J; bases not matched to a gene: 4. This CDR3 has 14 residues. Looked up from germline, CDR1 is SEHNR and CDR2 is FQNEAQ (reference sequence). The DNA for the CDR3 is TGTGCCACGACAGGGGGACAGAACACCGGGGAGCTGTTTTTT. As protein: CATTGGQNTGELFF.